The next 14 T cell receptor beta chains were all read from a single sample in a study of blood T cell repertoires in COVID-19. Some clones are missing from TCRdb's copy, which holds only in-frame ones; the method was immunoSEQ multiplex PCR. This sample has 250,000 to 300,000 clones, with roughly 90% found just once. Sample: peripheral blood. Source of these receptors: a man in his forties or fifties with acute or convalescent COVID-19.

The chain carries TRBV18 and TRBJ1-3; no firm D call. Per the germline V gene, CDR1 is KGHSH and CDR2 is LQKENI. Trimming removed 3 bases from V and 2 bases from J, with 11 bases in between. This CDR3 has 15 residues. The CDR3 sequence: CASSPSEVPGNTIYF. The CDR3 DNA follows: TGTGCCAGCTCACCTTCGGAGGTACCTGGAAACACCATATATTTT.

V gene TRBV6-5 combines with J gene TRBJ2-7, with a possible D match to TRBD2 (7 bases). The V gene lost 2 bases and the J gene lost 0 bases, with 14 bases spanning the gap. There are 16 residues in the CDR3. CDR1 MNHEY and CDR2 SVGAGI come from the germline V gene. The CDR3 DNA sequence: TGTGCCAGCAGTTACAGGGGGGGGACCCACTCCTACGAGCAGTACTTC. It translates to CASSYRGGTHSYEQYF.

The chain links TRBV15 to TRBJ2-2, with D perhaps matching TRBD2 (6 bases). V shed 2 bases and J shed 5 bases, with 12 bases lying between them. Germline V CDR1 and CDR2: LNHNV, YYDKDF (reference sequence). The CDR3 sequence is 15 residues long. The CDR3 sequence is CATSRRTIGTGELFF. The DNA of the CDR3 is TGTGCCACCAGCAGAAGGACTATTGGTACCGGGGAGCTGTTTTTT.

The V gene is TRBV7-3, the J gene TRBJ2-5; D is uncertain. Germline CDR1 SGHTA, CDR2 FQGTGA. V was cut by 1 base and J by 6 bases, with 12 bases left in between. CDR3 length: 14 residues. The CDR3 DNA sequence: TGTGCCAGCAGCTTAAACGTGAATGACAAGACCCAGTACTTC. Translated: CASSLNVNDKTQYF.

The chain carries TRBV7-8 and TRBJ1-5; the D is unclear. Germline V gives CDR1 SGHVS, CDR2 FQNEAQ. V was clipped by 1 base and J by 3 bases, with 4 bases between them. CDR3 length equals 13 residues. Written as DNA, the CDR3 is TGTGCCAGCAGCTTAGTTAACAATCAGCCCCAGCATTTT. Translation gives CASSLVNNQPQHF.

This sequence joins TRBV5-5 and TRBJ1-6; the D is unclear. This CDR3 region has 15 residues. V was clipped by 1 base and J by 8 bases, with 13 bases between them. From germline, CDR1 is SGHKS and CDR2 YYEKEE (reference sequence). This CDR3 reads CASSLSAGIDSPLHF. CDR3 sequence (DNA): TGTGCCAGCAGCTTGTCCGCAGGTATAGATTCACCCCTCCACTTT.

The chain combines TRBV5-6 with TRBJ2-7; 8 nucleotides line up with TRBD1. There are 15 residues in the CDR3. Germline trimming cut 4 bases from V and 3 bases from J; bases unmatched to any gene: 9. Germline CDR1 SGHDT, CDR2 YYEEEE. The CDR3 DNA reads TGTGCCAGCAGCACGACAGGGGTCCACCTCTACGAGCAGTACTTC. The encoded protein is CASSTTGVHLYEQYF. Full variable domain (missing parts from reference TRBV5-6 and TRBJ2-7): DAGVTQSPTHLIKTRGQQVTLRCSPKSGHDTVSWYQQALGQGPQFIFQYYEEEERQRGNFPDRFSGHQFPNYSSELNVNALLLGDSALYLCASSTTGVHLYEQYFGPGTRLTVT.

The V and J genes are TRBV10-3 and TRBJ1-2, with a possible D match to TRBD1 (6 bases). The CDR3 is 13 amino acids. Looked up from germline, CDR1 is ENHRY and CDR2 is SYGVKD. V was cut by 3 bases and J by 4 bases, with 9 bases left in between. The CDR3 coding sequence is TGTGCCATCAGTGACAGGGGCGCCTATGGCTACACCTTC. It translates to CAISDRGAYGYTF.

This chain connects TRBV6-5 to TRBJ2-2, with 7 bases that match TRBD2. The CDR3 contains 14 residues. V dropped 7 bases and J dropped 5; count of bases not matched to a gene: 7. Germline CDR1 MNHEY, CDR2 SVGAGI. CDR3 nucleotides: TGTGCCAGCAAAGGGGCCGGGAGGACCGGGGAGCTGTTTTTT. This gives the protein CASKGAGRTGELFF.

The rearrangement uses TRBV7-9 and TRBJ2-3; TRBD2 aligns across 9 bases. Trimming removed 5 bases from V and 4 bases from J; junction bases left unmatched: 13. From germline, CDR1 is SEHNR and CDR2 FQNEAQ (reference sequence). CDR3 length equals 17 residues. As DNA, the CDR3 is TGTGCCAGCAGCCTCACCGGCCCGGGACTAGCCTCAGATACGCAGTATTTT. Amino acids: CASSLTGPGLASDTQYF.

V is TRBV12-5 and J is TRBJ2-5; TRBD1 matches at 7 bases. Trimming removed 0 bases from V and 1 base from J; junction bases left unmatched: 14. The CDR3 is 19 amino acids. The germline gives CDR1 LGHNT, CDR2 FRNRAP. This CDR3 reads CASGLVNSGTDLFQETQYF. The CDR3 DNA is TGTGCTAGTGGTTTGGTAAATTCTGGGACAGACCTGTTCCAAGAGACCCAGTACTTC.

Points on this clone: Other DNA sequences in this specimen translate into the identical CDR3. The gene calls are TRBV12-3 or TRBV12-4 and TRBJ1-5; TRBD1 matches 9 bases. V lost 6 bases and J lost 5; bases outside the gene matches: 2. The CDR3 is made up of 13 amino acids. The CDR3 bases are TGTGCCAGCAGCCGGGACAGGGATCAGCCCCAGCATTTT. This translates into CASSRDRDQPQHF.

The rearrangement uses TRBV5-1 and TRBJ1-4; D gene unclear. CDR1 SGHRS and CDR2 YFSETQ come from the germline V gene. The CDR3 runs to 14 residues. With 6 bases removed from V and 3 bases from J, the gap between germline ends came to 12 bases. The CDR3 is CASTPGRANEKLFF. The CDR3 nucleotides are TGCGCCAGCACCCCCGGGAGAGCTAATGAAAAACTGTTTTTT.

The chain is built from TRBV6-5 and TRBJ2-2, with 7 nucleotides matching TRBD1. The CDR3 runs to 14 residues. CDR1 and CDR2 (germline): MNHEY, SVGAGI. J was trimmed by 3 bases and V by 7 bases; bases with no gene match: 5. In DNA, the CDR3 is TGTGCCAGCACCCGACAGGGCGACACCGGGGAGCTGTTTTTT. Encoded protein: CASTRQGDTGELFF.